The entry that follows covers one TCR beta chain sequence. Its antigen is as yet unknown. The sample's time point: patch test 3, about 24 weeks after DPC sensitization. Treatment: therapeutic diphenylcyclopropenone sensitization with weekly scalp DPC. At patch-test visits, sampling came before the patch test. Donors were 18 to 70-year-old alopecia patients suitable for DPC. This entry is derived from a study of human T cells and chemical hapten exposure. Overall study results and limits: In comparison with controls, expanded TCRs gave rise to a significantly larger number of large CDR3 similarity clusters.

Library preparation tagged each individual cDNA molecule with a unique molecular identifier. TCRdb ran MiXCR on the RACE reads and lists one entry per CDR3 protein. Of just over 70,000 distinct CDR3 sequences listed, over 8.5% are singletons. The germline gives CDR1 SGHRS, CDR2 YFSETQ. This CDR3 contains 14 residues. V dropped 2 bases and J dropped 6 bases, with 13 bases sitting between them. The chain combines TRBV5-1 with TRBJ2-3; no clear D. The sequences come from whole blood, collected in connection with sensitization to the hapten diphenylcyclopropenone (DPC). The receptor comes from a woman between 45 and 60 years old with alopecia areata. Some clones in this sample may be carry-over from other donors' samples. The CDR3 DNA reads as TGCGCCAGCAGCTTTGGGCAGCTGGAGGATACGCAGTATTTT. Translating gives CASSFGQLEDTQYF. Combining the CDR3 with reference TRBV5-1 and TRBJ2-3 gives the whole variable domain KAGVTQTPRYLIKTRGQQVTLSCSPISGHRSVSWYQQTPGQGLQFLFEYFSETQRNKGNFPGRFSGRQFSNSRSEMNVSTLELGDSALYLCASSFGQLEDTQYFGPGTRLTVL.